The 21 T cell receptor beta chains below all came from one sample that was sequenced in a study of regulatory T cells in long-lasting Graves disease. The time point here: newly diagnosed GD, antithyroid drugs for less than 3 months. The authors made the TCR library using RNA they extracted from PBMCs. CDR3-region Arm-PCR and iRepertoire HTBI primers produced the TCR beta libraries. TCRdb reprocessed the multiplex PCR reads via MiXCR and lists one record per CDR3 protein. The data show 250,000 to 400,000 distinct CDR3 sequences, approximately 20% seen once. The sample was peripheral blood mononuclear cells (PBMCs), taken at new diagnosis, from a patient treated with antithyroid drugs. The receptor source for this set is a female donor with Graves disease.

This chain's CDR3 is CASSSRLAGTDTQYF. The DNA for the CDR3 is TGTGCCAGCAGCTCCCGACTAGCGGGCACAGATACGCAGTATTTT. V usage is TRBV7-9 and J usage is TRBJ2-3, with TRBD2 identical over 9 bases. V trimming: 4 bases; J trimming: 1 base; junction bases outside the gene matches: 3. The length of the CDR3 is 15 residues. The germline gives CDR1 SEHNR, CDR2 FQNEAQ (reference sequence).

This clonotype was observed many times. The rearrangement joins TRBV30 to TRBJ2-4, with 7 bases lining up with TRBD2. V was pared by 0 bases and J by 1 base, with 6 bases of the junction left unmatched. The CDR3 spans 16 residues. Germline-derived CDR1 and CDR2 are GTSNPN and SVGIG (reference sequence). The CDR3 sequence: CAWSVDGRPAKNIQYF. DNA for the CDR3: TGTGCCTGGAGTGTAGACGGGAGGCCCGCCAAAAACATTCAGTACTTC.

This clonotype was counted only a few times. One end of the junction does not line up with germline, which may come from a read error. The chain combines TRBV27 with TRBJ2-6; D is perhaps TRBD1 (6 bases). CDR3 size: 19 residues. CDR1 is MNHEY and CDR2 is SMNVEV in the germline V gene (reference sequence). The chain's CDR3 is CASSLSLDSRLSRANVLTF. CDR3 in DNA: TGTGCCAGCAGTTTAAGCCTGGACAGCCGCCTCTCTAGGGCCAACGTCCTGACTTTC.

This clonotype appeared many times. V and J are TRBV18 and TRBJ2-5; the D gene is possibly TRBD2 (6 bases). CDR3 size: 15 residues. Per the germline V gene, CDR1 is KGHSH and CDR2 is LQKENI. The V end lost 3 bases, the J end lost 5 bases, and 16 bases lay between the germline ends. CDR3: CASSPSFSGPETQYF. The CDR3, as DNA: TGTGCCAGCTCACCCTCTTTTAGCGGACCGGAGACCCAGTACTTC. Full variable domain (missing parts from reference TRBV18 and TRBJ2-5): NAGVMQNPRHLVRRRGQEARLRCSPMKGHSHVYWYRQLPEEGLKFMVYLQKENIIDESGMPKERFSAEFPKEGPSILRIQQVVRGDSAAYFCASSPSFSGPETQYFGPGTRLLVL.

This clonotype was observed many times. The chain has TRBV9 and TRBJ1-5; tentative D call: TRBD1 (5 bases). CDR1 is SGDLS and CDR2 is YYNGEE in the germline V gene. Trimming left V 4 bases short and J 2 bases short, with 13 bases between. This CDR3 is built from 15 residues. The CDR3 region is CASSITGDRNQPQHF. The CDR3 DNA reads as TGTGCCAGCAGCATCACAGGAGATCGCAATCAGCCCCAGCATTTT.

V and J are TRBV4-1 and TRBJ1-3, with unresolved D. Per germline, CDR1 MGHRA and CDR2 YSYEKL. V dropped 4 bases and J dropped 0 bases, with 10 bases sitting between them. The CDR3 covers 15 residues. The CDR3 DNA sequence: TGCGCCAGCAGCCGCCGGATTATCTCTGGAAACACCATATATTTT. It is translated as CASSRRIISGNTIYF.

The chain uses TRBV2 and TRBJ1-4, with no clear D. Germline CDR1 is SNHLY and CDR2 is FYNNEI. This CDR3 is built from 15 residues. V lost 7 bases, J lost 3 bases, and 15 bases lay in between. The CDR3 nucleotides are TGTGCCAGCACCTTGTCGGGTCCGGCTAATGAAAAACTGTTTTTT. It specifies CASTLSGPANEKLFF.

The chain employs TRBV20-1 and TRBJ1-2, with 10 bases that match TRBD1. The CDR3 spans 16 residues. Germline V gives CDR1 DFQATT, CDR2 SNEGSKA (reference sequence). V trimming: 4 bases; J trimming: 2 bases; junction bases outside the gene matches: 10. The CDR3 reads CSAKNPGTGANYGYTF. In DNA, the CDR3 is TGCAGTGCTAAGAATCCCGGGACAGGGGCCAACTATGGCTACACCTTC.

This clonotype occurred many times. The chain links TRBV6-1 to TRBJ1-6; possible D gene TRBD1, 5 bases. V was cut by 7 bases and J by 6 bases, with 13 bases left in between. Germline CDR1 is MNHNS and CDR2 is SASEGT. This CDR3 comprises 14 residues. The CDR3 sequence is CASNRQWGNSPLHF. The CDR3 nucleotides are TGTGCCAGCAATCGACAGTGGGGTAATTCACCCCTCCACTTT.

This clonotype was observed a few times. The chain joins TRBV6-5 to TRBJ2-5; unclear D gene. The ends were cut back, 0 bases at V and 5 bases at J, with 13 bases in the middle. Germline V gives CDR1 MNHEY, CDR2 SVGAGI. This CDR3 has 15 residues. The CDR3 loop reads CASSYSAGLPETQYF. CDR3 in DNA: TGTGCCAGCAGTTACTCGGCCGGGCTGCCCGAGACCCAGTACTTC.

This clonotype was seen at least ten times. The CDR3 region has the DNA TGTGCCAGCAGCCGCTCAGGGGTTTCGGGGAACTATGGCTACACCTTC. As protein: CASSRSGVSGNYGYTF. V is TRBV7-2 and J is TRBJ1-2; D perhaps matches TRBD1 (6 bases). V lost 5 bases to trimming and J lost 2 bases, with 18 bases between them. The CDR3 has 16 residues. The germline CDR1 and CDR2 sequences are SGHTA and FQGNSA.

This sequence joins TRBV28 and TRBJ2-3; TRBD1 or TRBD2 may be the D gene (5 bases each). The CDR3 loop spans 15 amino acids. The germline V and J ends were trimmed by 0 bases and 2 bases, with 9 bases remaining between them. Per the germline V gene, CDR1 is MDHEN and CDR2 is SYDVKM. The CDR3 sequence: CASSLWGENTDTQYF. As DNA, the CDR3 is TGTGCCAGCAGTTTATGGGGGGAAAACACAGATACGCAGTATTTT.

The table lists this clonotype with many counts. J is TRBJ1-1 and V is TRBV10-3; D perhaps matches TRBD1 (6 bases). From germline, CDR1 is ENHRY and CDR2 SYGVKD. Between the trimmed V and J ends, which lost 4 bases and 4 bases, there was a span of 13 bases. CDR3 size: 14 residues. The CDR3 DNA sequence: TGTGCCATCAGTGGGGAAGGGGGAGGCACTGAAGCTTTCTTT. Residues: CAISGEGGGTEAFF.

On this clonotype itself: This likely stems from a read error, as it lies one base from a far larger clone. This chain joins TRBV2 and TRBJ2-5, with TRBD1 identical over 9 bases. The length of the CDR3 is 15 residues. Germline V gene data show CDR1 as SNHLY and CDR2 as FYNNEI. V gave up 5 bases and J gave up 11 bases; unmatched junction bases: 15. CDR3 amino acids: CASSPRDRALGEQYF. DNA of the CDR3: TGTGCCAGCAGTCCCCGGGACAGGGCTTTGGGTGAGCAGTACTTC. The entire variable domain, with the rest obtained from reference TRBV2 and TRBJ2-5, is as follows: EPEVTQTPSHQVTQMGQEVILRCVPISNHLYFYWYRQILGQKVEFLVSFYNNEISEKSEIFDDQFSVERPDGSNFTLKIRSTKLEDSAMYFCASSPRDRALGEQYFGPGTRLLVL.

In its sample, this clonotype was seen many times. J is TRBJ1-4 and V is TRBV7-9; D is unresolved. CDR3 length: 13 amino acids. Germline-derived CDR1 and CDR2 are SEHNR and FQNEAQ (reference sequence). Trimming stripped 7 bases from V and 0 bases from J, with 6 bases between. The CDR3 DNA reads TGTGCCAGCAACGGACCAACTAATGAAAAACTGTTTTTT. Its protein is CASNGPTNEKLFF.

This clonotype was counted at least ten times. This chain uses TRBV6-1 with TRBJ1-4; D is possibly TRBD1 (5 bases). The CDR3 runs to 12 residues. Per germline, CDR1 MNHNS and CDR2 SASEGT. V was shortened by 4 bases and J by 9 bases, with 9 bases between the two germline ends. The CDR3 DNA reads TGTGCCAGCAGTGCGGGGGGGAAAAAACTGTTTTTT. This codes for CASSAGGKKLFF.

This clonotype occurred many times. The V call is TRBV7-9, the J call TRBJ2-7; maybe TRBD2 (5 bases). CDR1 is SEHNR and CDR2 is FQNEAQ in the germline V gene (reference sequence). V lost 5 bases, J lost 1 base, and 15 bases lay in between. The CDR3 has 15 residues. CDR3: CASSVRGRSSYEQYF. The CDR3 DNA reads TGTGCCAGCAGCGTACGGGGTCGGAGTTCCTACGAGCAGTACTTC.

This clonotype turned up a few times. The chain is built from TRBV4-1 and TRBJ2-2, with no clear D. Trimming removed 2 bases from V and 7 bases from J, with 8 bases in between. This CDR3 has 13 amino acids. CDR1 and CDR2 from the germline V gene are MGHRA and YSYEKL. CDR3 sequence (DNA): TGCGCCAGCAGCCAACCGGCCAGCGGGGAGCTGTTTTTT. Its translation is CASSQPASGELFF.

This clonotype was seen repeatedly, ten times or more. The chain employs TRBV28 and TRBJ2-3, with 9 bases aligning to TRBD1. The V segment lost 8 bases and the J segment 6 bases; nucleotides outside the gene matches: 12. The CDR3 is 15 residues long. Germline V gives CDR1 MDHEN, CDR2 SYDVKM. The CDR3 nucleotides read TGTGCCAGCTTCGCCAGGGGACAGGGCTTGGATACGCAGTATTTT. Protein sequence: CASFARGQGLDTQYF.

This clonotype was seen repeatedly, ten times or more. V and J are TRBV2 and TRBJ2-1; 7 bases are a match to TRBD2. V was pared by 2 bases and J by 5 bases, with 6 bases of the junction left unmatched. CDR1 and CDR2 from the germline V gene are SNHLY and FYNNEI. The length of the CDR3 is 15 residues. CDR3 bases: TGTGCCAGCAGTGAATCTTTGGGGAGGGACAATGAGCAGTTCTTC. Its protein product is CASSESLGRDNEQFF.

The chain is built from TRBV5-1 and TRBJ2-7; D gene uncertain. Trimming shortened V by 1 base and J by 0 bases, and 11 bases separated the two germline ends. The CDR3 spans 15 residues. Germline values: CDR1 SGHRS, CDR2 YFSETQ. The CDR3 DNA reads TGCGCCAGCAGCTTGTTGTCAGGATACTCCTACGAGCAGTACTTC. Encoded protein: CASSLLSGYSYEQYF.